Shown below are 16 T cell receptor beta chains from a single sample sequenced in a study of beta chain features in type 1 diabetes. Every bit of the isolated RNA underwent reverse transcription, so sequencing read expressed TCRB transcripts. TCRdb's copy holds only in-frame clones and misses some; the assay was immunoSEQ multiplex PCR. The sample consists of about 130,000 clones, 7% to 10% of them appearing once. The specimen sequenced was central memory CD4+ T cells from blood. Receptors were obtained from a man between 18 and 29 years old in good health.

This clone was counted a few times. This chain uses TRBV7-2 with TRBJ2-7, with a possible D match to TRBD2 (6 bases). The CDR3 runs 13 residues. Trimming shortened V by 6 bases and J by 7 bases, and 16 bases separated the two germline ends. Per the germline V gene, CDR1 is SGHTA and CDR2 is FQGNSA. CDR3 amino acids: CASSLEGLREQYF. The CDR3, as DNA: TGTGCCAGCAGTCTGGAGGGGCTTCGAGAGCAGTACTTC. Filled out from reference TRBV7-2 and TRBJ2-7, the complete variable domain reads GAGVSQSPSNKVTEKGKDVELRCDPISGHTALYWYRQSLGQGLEFLIYFQGNSAPDKSGLPSDRFSAERTGGSVSTLTIQRTQQEDSAVYLCASSLEGLREQYFGPGTRLTVT.

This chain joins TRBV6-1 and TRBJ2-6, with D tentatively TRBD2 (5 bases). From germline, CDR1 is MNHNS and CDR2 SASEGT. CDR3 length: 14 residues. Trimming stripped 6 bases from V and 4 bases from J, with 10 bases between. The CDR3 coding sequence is TGTGCCAGCAGCCTAGCTCAGGGGGCCAACGTCCTGACTTTC. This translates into CASSLAQGANVLTF.

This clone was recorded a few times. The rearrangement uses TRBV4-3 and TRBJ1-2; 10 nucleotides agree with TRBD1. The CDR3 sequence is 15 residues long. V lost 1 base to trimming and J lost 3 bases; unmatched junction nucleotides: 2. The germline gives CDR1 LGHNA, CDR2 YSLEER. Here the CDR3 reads CASSQVGQGDYGYTF. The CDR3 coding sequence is TGCGCCAGCAGCCAAGTTGGACAGGGGGACTATGGCTACACCTTC.

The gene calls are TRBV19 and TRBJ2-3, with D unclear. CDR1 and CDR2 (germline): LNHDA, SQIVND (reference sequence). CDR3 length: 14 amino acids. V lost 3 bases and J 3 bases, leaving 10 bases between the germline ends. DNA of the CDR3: TGTGCCAGTAGTATCCTATACAGTACAGATACGCAGTATTTT. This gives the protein CASSILYSTDTQYF.

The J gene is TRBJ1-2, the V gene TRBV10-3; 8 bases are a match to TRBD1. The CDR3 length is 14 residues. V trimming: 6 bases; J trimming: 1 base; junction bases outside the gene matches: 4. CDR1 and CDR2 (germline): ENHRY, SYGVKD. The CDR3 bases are TGTGCCATCAGCGGACAGGGCCATAACTATGGCTACACCTTC. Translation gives CAISGQGHNYGYTF.

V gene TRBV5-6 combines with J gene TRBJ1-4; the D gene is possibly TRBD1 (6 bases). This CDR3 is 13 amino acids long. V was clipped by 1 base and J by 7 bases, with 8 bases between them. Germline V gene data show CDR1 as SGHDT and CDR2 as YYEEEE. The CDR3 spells CASSLQGSEKLFF. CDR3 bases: TGTGCCAGCAGCTTGCAGGGGAGTGAAAAACTGTTTTTT. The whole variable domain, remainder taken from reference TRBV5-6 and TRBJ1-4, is DAGVTQSPTHLIKTRGQQVTLRCSPKSGHDTVSWYQQALGQGPQFIFQYYEEEERQRGNFPDRFSGHQFPNYSSELNVNALLLGDSALYLCASSLQGSEKLFFGSGTQLSVL.

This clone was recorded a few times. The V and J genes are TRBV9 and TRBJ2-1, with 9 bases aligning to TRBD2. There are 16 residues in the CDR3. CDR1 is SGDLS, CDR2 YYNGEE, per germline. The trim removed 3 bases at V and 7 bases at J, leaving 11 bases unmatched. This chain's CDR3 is CASSAQLRGGLNEQFF. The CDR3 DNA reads TGTGCCAGCAGCGCCCAATTGCGGGGGGGCTTGAATGAGCAGTTCTTC.

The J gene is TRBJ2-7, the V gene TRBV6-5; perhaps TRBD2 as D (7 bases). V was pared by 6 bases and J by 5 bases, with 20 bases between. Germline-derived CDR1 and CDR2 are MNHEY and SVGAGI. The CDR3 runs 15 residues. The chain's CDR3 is CASSTRSGGGNEQYF. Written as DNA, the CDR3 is TGTGCCAGCAGCACCCGGTCGGGGGGCGGAAACGAGCAGTACTTC.

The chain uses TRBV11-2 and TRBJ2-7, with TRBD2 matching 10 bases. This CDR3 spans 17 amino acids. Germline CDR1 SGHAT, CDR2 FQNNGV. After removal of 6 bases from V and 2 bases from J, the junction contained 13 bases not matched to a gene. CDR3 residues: CASSYILTSGFTYEQYF. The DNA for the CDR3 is TGTGCCAGCAGTTACATTCTGACTAGCGGGTTTACCTACGAGCAGTACTTC.

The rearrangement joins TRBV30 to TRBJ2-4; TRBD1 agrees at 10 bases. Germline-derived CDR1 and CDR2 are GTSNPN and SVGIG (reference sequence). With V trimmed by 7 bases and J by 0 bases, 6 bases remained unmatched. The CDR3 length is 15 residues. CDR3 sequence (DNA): TGTGCCTCCGGGACAGGGGATCTAGCCAAAAACATTCAGTACTTC. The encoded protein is CASGTGDLAKNIQYF.

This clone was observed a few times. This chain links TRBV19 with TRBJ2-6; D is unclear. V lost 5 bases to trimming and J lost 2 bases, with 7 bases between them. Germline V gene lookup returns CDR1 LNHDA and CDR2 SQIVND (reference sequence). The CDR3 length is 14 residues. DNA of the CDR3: TGTGCCAGTAGTGCCGGAGCTGGGGCCAACGTCCTGACTTTC. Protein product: CASSAGAGANVLTF.

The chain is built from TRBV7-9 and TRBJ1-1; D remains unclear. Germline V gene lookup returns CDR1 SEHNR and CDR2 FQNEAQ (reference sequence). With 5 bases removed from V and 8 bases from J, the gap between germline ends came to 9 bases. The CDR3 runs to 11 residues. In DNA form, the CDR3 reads TGTGCCAGCAGCACGCACGGGGAAGCTTTCTTT. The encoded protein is CASSTHGEAFF.

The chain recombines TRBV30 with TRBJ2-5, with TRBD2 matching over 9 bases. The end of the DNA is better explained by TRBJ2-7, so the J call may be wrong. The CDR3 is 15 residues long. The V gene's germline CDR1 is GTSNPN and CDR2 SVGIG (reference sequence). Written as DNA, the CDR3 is TGTGCCTGGAGTGCGAGACTAGCGGTTAAATACGAGCAGTACTTC. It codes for CAWSARLAVKYEQYF.

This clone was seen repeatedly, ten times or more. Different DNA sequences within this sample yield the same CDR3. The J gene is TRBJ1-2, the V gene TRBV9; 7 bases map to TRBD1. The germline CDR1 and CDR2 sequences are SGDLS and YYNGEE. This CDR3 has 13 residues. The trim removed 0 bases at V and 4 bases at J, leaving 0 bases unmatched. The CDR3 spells CASSVGQGYGYTF. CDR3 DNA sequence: TGTGCCAGCAGCGTAGGACAGGGCTATGGCTACACCTTC.

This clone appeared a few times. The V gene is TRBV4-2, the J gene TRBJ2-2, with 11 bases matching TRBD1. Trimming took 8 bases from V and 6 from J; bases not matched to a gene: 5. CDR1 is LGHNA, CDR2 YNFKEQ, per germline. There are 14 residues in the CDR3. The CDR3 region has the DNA TGTGCCAGCGGGGACAGGGGGGACTCCGGGGAGCTGTTTTTT. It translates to CASGDRGDSGELFF.

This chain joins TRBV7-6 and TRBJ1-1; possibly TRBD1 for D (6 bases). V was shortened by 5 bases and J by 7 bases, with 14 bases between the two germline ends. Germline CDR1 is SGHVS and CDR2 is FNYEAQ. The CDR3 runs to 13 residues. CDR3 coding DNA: TGTGCCAGCAGCATAAGGTCCAGGGGTGAAGCTTTCTTT. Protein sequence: CASSIRSRGEAFF.